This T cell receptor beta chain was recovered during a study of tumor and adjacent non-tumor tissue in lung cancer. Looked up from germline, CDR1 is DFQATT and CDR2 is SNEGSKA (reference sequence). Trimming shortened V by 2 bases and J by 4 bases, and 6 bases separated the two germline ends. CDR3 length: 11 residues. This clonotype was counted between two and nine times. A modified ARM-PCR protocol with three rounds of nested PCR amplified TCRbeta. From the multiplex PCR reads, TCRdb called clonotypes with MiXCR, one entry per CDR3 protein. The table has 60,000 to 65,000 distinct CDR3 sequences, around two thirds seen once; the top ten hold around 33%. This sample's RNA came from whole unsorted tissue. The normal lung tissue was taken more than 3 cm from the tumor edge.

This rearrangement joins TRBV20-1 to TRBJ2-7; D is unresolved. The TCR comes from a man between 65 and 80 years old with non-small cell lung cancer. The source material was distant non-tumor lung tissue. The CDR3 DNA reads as TGCAGTGCTAGATATGAATACGAGCAGTACTTC. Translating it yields CSARYEYEQYF.